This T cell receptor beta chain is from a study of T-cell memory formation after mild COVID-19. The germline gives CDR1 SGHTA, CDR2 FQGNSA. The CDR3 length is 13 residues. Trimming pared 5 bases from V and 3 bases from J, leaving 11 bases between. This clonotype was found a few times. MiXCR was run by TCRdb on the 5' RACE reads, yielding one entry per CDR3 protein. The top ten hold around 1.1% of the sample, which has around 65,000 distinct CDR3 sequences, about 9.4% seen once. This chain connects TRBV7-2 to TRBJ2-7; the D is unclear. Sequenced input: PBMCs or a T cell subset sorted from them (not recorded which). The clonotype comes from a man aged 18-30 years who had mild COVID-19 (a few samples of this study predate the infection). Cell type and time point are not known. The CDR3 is CASSPPGGYEQYF. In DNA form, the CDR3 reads TGTGCCAGCAGCCCCCCGGGCGGCTACGAGCAGTACTTC.